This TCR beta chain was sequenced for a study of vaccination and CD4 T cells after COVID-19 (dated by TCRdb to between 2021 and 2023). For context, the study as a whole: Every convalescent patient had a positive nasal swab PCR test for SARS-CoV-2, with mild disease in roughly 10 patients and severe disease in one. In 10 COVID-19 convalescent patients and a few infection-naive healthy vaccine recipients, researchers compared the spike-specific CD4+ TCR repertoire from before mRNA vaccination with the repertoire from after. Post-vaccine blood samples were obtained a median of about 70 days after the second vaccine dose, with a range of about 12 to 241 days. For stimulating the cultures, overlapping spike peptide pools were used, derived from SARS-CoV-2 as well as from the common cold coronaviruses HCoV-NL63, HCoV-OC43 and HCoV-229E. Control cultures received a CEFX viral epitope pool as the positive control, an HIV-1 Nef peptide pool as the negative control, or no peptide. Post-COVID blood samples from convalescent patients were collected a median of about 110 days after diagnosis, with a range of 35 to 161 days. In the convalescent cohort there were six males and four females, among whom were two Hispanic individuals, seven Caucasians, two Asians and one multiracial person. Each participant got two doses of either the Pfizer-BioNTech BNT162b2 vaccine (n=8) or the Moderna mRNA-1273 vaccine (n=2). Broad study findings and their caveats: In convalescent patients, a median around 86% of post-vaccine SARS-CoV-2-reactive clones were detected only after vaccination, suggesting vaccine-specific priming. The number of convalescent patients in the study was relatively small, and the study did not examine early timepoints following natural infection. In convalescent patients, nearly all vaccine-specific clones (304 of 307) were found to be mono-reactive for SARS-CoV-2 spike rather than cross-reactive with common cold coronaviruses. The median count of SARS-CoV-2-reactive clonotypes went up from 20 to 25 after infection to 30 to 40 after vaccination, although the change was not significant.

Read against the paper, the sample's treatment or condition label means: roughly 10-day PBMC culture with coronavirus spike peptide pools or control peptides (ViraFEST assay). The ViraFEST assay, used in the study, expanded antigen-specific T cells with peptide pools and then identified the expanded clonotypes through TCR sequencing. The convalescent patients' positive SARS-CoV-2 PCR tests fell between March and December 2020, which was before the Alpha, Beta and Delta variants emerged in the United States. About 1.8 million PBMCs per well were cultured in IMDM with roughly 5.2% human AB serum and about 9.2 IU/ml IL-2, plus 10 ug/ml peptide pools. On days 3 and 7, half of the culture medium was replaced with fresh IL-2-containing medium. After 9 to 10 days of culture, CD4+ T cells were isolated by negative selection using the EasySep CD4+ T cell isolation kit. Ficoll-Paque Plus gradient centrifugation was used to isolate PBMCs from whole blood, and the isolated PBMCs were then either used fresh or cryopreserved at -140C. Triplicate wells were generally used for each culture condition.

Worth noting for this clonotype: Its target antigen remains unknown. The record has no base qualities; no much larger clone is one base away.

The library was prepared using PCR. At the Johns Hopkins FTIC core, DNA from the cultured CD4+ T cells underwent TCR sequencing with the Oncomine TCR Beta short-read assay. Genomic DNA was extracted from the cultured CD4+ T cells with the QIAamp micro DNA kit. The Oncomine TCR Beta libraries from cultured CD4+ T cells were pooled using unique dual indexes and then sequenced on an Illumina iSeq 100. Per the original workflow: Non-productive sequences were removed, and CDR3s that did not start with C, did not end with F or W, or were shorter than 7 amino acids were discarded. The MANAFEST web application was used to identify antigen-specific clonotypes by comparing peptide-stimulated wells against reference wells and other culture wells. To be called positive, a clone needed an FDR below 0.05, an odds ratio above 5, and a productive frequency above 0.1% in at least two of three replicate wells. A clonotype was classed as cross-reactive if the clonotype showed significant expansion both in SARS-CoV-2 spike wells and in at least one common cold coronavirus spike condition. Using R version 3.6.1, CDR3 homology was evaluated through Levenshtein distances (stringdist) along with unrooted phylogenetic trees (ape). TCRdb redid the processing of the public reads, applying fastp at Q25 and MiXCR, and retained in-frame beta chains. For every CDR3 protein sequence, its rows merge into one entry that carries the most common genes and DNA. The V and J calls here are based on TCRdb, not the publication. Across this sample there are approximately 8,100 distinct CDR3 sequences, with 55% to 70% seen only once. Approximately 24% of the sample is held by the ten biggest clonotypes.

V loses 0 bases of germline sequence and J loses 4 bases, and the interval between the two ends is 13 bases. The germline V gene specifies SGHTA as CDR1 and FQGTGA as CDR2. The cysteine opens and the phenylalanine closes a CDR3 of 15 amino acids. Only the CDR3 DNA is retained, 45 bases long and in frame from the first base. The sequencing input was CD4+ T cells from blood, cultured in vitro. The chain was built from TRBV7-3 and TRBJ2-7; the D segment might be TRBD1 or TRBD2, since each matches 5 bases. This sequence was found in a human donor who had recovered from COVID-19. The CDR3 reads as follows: CASSLTGGREYEQYF. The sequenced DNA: TGTGCCAGCAGCTTAACCGGTGGCAGGGAGTACGAGCAGTACTTC.